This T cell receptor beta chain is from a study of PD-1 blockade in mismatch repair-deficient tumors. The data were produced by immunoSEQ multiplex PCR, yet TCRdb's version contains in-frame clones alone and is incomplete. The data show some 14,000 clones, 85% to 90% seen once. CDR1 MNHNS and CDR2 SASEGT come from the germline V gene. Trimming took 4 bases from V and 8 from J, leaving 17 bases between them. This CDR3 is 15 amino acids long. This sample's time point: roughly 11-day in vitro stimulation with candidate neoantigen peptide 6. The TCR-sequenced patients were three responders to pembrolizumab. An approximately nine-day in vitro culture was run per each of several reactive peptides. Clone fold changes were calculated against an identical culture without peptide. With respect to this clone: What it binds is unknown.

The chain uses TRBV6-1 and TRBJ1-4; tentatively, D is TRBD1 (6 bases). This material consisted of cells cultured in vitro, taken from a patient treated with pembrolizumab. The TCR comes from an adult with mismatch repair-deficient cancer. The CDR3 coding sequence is TGTGCCAGCAGTGGCTCCTGGGGGGGGCCGGAAAAACTGTTTTTT. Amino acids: CASSGSWGGPEKLFF.